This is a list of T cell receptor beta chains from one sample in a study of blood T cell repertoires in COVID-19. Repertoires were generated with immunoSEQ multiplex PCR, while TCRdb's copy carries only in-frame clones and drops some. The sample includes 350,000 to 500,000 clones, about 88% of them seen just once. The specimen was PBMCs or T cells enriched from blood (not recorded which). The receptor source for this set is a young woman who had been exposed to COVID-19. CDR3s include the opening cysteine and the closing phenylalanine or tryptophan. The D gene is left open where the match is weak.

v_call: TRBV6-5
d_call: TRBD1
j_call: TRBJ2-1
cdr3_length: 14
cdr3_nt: TGTGCCAGCAGTACCGACAGGGGCTACAATGAGCAGTTCTTC
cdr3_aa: CASSTDRGYNEQFF

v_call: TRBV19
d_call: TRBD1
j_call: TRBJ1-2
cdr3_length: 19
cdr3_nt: TGTGCCAGTAGAACCCGGACAGGTCTCGAATCAGGACGGTGGGGTGGCTACACCTTC
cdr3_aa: CASRTRTGLESGRWGGYTF

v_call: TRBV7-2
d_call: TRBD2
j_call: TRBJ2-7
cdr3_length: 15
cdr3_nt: TGTGCCAGCAGCTTAGGACTAGCGGGCCTCTACGAGCAGTACTTC
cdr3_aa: CASSLGLAGLYEQYF

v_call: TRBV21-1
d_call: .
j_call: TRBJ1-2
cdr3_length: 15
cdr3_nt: TGTGCCAGCAGCAAAGGAGCGGGGCGAATGGGTGGCTACACCTTC
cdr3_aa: CASSKGAGRMGGYTF

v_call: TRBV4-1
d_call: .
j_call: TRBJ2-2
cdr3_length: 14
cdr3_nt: TGCGCCAGCAGCCAAGATCAGGACACCGGGGAGCTGTTTTTT
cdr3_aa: CASSQDQDTGELFF

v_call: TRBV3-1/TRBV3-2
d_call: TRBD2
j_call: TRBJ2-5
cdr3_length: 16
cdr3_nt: TGTGCCAGCAGCCTTAGAAGCGGGAGGACAGGAGAGACCCAGTACTTC
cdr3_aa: CASSLRSGRTGETQYF

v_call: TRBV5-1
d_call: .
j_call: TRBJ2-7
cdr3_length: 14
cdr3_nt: TGCGCCAGCAGCCCTGTGTCGTCCTCCTACGAGCAGTACTTC
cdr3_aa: CASSPVSSSYEQYF

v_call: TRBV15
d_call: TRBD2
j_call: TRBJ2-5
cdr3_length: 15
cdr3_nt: TGTGCCACCAGCAGAGATCGGGGGGGAGGAGAGACCCAGTACTTC
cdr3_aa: CATSRDRGGGETQYF

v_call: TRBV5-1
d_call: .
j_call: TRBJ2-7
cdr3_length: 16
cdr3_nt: TGCGCCAGCAGCATTATTGTTGGAGACGCCTCCTACGAGCAGTACTTC
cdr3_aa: CASSIIVGDASYEQYF

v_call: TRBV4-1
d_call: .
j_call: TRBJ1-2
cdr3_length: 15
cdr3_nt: TGCGCCAGCAGCCAAGCCCCGGCGGGCTACTATGGCTACACCTTC
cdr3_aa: CASSQAPAGYYGYTF

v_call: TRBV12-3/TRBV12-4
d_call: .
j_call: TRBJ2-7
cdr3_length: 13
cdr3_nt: TGTGCCAGCAGTTATGAGGGTCCCTACGAGCAGTACTTC
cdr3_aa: CASSYEGPYEQYF

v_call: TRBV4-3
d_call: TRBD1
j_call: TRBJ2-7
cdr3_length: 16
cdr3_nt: TGCGCCAGCAGCCAAGATCGGACAGGGGTCAGCTACGAGCAGTACTTC
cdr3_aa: CASSQDRTGVSYEQYF